The TCR beta chain under discussion was sequenced for a study of CD8 T cells in Susac syndrome. CDR1 MDHEN and CDR2 SYDVKM come from the germline V gene. Trimming left V 4 bases short and J 3 bases short, with 8 bases between. The CDR3 sequence is 13 residues long. TEMRA cells underwent FACS enrichment and CD8+ and CD4+ T cells underwent negative isolation. Roughly 0.45 to 1 ug RNA was reverse transcribed with random hexamers. TCRdb recomputed calls from the immunoSEQ multiplex PCR reads with MiXCR, one row per CDR3 protein. The sample shows 110,000 or so distinct CDR3 sequences, 96% of them seen only once.

The sequencing sample was made of CD4+ T cells from PBMCs. The sequence derives from a human donor in good health. The chain carries TRBV28 and TRBJ2-3; maybe TRBD1 (6 bases). The CDR3 sequence is CASSYQGTDTQYF. The CDR3 nucleotides are TGTGCCAGCAGTTATCAGGGGACAGATACGCAGTATTTT.